What follows is one TCR beta chain and its context. Its antigen is currently unknown. This sample was included in a study of Ad26.COV2.S vaccination and SARS-CoV-2 variants. Overall study context: Donor had been placed in the Ad26.COV2.S arm of the COV1001 trial. Dosing was one shot or two shots 56 days apart. Study-level points and caveats: A substantial breadth of spike-specific CD8+ and CD4+ T cell responses after vaccination has been reported.

Stated treatment: around 19 received Ad26.COV2.S at low or high dose, single or two shots; 5 received placebo; per-sample allocation not given. Day 63 after the first vaccine or placebo injection was the time point for sampling. The method was immunoSEQ multiplex PCR; TCRdb's version includes in-frame clones alone and lacks a portion of them. This table holds hundreds of thousands of clones, 87% found once. This sample comprised peripheral blood, obtained in a trial of Ad26.COV2.S vaccine versus placebo. The receptor was derived from a person between 18 and 59 years old who received the Ad26.COV2.S COVID-19 vaccine or a placebo.

The CDR3 DNA is TGTGCCAGCAGTGAACAACTGTCGGAGACCCAGTACTTC. Translation gives CASSEQLSETQYF. The J gene is TRBJ2-5, the V gene TRBV2; D is undetermined. V lost 2 bases, J lost 5 bases, and 9 bases lay in between. The CDR3 contains 13 residues. Per germline, CDR1 SNHLY and CDR2 FYNNEI.